The count of the clone carrying this T cell receptor beta chain is one. TCRdb's table, derived via immunoSEQ multiplex PCR, lists solely in-frame clones and lacks some. The table includes over 90,000 clones, around nine tenths detected once. The sample is drawn from a study of T cell changes during pregnancy in multiple sclerosis. The CDR3 loop spans 14 amino acids. Germline-derived CDR1 and CDR2 are KGHSH and LQKENI. V was pared by 3 bases and J by 5 bases, with 13 bases between. The sample was peripheral blood, taken after pregnancy. The origin of this receptor is a female donor with multiple sclerosis, enrolled in a pregnancy study. This rearrangement joins TRBV18 to TRBJ1-1; weak D call: TRBD1 (6 bases). Written as DNA, the CDR3 is TGTGCCAGCTCACCCGGGGCAGGGGTAACTGAAGCTTTCTTT. This sequence encodes CASSPGAGVTEAFF.